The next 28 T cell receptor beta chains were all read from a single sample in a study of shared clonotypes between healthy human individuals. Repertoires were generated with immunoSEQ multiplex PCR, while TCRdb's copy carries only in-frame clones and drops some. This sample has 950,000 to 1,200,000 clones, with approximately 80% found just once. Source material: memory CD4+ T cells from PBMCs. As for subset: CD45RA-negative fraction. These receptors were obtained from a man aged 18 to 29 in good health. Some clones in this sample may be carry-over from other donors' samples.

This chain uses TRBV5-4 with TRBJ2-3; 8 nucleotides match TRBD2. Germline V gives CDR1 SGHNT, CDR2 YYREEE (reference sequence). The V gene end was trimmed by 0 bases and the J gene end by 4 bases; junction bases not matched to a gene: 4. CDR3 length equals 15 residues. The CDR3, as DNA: TGTGCCAGCAGCTTGGGGGGACTAGTAGCAGATACGCAGTATTTT. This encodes CASSLGGLVADTQYF.

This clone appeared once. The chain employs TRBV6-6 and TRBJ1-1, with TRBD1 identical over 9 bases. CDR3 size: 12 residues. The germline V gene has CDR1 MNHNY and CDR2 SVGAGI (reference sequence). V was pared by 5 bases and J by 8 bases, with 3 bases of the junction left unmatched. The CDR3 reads CASSPGQGEAFF. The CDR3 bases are TGTGCCAGCAGTCCAGGACAGGGGGAAGCTTTCTTT.

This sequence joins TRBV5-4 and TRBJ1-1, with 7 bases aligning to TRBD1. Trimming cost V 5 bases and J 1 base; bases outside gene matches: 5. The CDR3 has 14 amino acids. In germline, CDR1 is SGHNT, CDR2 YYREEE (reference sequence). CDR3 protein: CASRARQGNTEAFF. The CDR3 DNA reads TGTGCCAGCAGGGCTCGACAGGGGAACACTGAAGCTTTCTTT.

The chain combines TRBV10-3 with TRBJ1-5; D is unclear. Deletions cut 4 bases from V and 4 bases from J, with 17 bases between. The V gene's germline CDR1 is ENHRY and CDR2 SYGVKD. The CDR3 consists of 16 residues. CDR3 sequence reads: CAISGLGPTSNQPQHF. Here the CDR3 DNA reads TGTGCCATCAGTGGCCTGGGTCCCACATCAAATCAGCCCCAGCATTTT.

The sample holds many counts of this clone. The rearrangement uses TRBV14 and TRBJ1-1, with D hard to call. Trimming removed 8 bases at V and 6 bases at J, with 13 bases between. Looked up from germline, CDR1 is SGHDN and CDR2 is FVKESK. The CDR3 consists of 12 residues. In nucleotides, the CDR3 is TGTGCCAGCGGGTGGACGGGCGCTGAAGCTTTCTTT. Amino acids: CASGWTGAEAFF.

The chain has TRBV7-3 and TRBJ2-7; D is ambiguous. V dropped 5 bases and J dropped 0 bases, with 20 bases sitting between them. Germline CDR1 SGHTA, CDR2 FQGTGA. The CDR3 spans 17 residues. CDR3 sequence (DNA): TGTGCCAGCAGCACCCACCCGCGGCCCGAAACCTCCTACGAGCAGTACTTC. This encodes CASSTHPRPETSYEQYF.

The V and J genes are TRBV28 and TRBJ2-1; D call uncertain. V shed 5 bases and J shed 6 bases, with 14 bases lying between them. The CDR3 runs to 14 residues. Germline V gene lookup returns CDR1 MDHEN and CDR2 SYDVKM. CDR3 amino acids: CASSTIRIVNEQFF. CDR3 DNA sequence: TGTGCCAGCAGTACAATCCGGATTGTCAATGAGCAGTTCTTC. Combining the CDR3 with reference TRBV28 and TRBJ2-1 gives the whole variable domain DVKVTQSSRYLVKRTGEKVFLECVQDMDHENMFWYRQDPGLGLRLIYFSYDVKMKEKGDIPEGYSVSREKKERFSLILESASTNQTSMYLCASSTIRIVNEQFFGPGTRLTVL.

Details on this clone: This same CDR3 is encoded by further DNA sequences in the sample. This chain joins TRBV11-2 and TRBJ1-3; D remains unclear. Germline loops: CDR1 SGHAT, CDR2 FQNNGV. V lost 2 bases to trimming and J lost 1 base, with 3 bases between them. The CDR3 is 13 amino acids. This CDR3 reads CASSLTSGNTIYF. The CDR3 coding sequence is TGTGCCAGCAGCTTAACATCTGGAAACACCATATATTTT.

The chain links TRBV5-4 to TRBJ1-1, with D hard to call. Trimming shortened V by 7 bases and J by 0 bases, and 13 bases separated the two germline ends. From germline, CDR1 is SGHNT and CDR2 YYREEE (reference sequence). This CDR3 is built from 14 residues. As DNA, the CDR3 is TGTGCCAGCGGTGTGGATCGGATGAACACTGAAGCTTTCTTT. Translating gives CASGVDRMNTEAFF.

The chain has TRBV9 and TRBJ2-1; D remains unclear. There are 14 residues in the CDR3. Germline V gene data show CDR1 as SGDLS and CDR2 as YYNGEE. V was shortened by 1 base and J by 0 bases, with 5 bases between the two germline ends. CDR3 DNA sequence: TGTGCCAGCAGCGTACGGGCCTCCTACAATGAGCAGTTCTTC. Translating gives CASSVRASYNEQFF.

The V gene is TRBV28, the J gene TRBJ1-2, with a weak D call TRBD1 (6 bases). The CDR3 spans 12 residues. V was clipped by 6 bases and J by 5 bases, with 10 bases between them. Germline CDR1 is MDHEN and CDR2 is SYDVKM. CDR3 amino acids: CASRRTVYGYTF. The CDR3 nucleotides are TGTGCCAGCAGACGGACAGTTTATGGCTACACCTTC.

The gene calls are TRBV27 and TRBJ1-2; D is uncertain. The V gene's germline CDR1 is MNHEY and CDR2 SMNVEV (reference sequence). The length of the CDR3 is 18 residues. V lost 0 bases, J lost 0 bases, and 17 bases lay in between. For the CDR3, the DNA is TGTGCCAGCAGTTTATCAGTCGTGGGCAGGAGAGCTAACTATGGCTACACCTTC. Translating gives CASSLSVVGRRANYGYTF.

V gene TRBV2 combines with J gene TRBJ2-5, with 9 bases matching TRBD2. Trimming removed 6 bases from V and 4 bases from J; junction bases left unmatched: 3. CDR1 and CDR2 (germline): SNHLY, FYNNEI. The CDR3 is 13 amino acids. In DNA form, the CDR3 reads TGTGCCAGCAGGTCACTAGCGGGAGAGACCCAGTACTTC. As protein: CASRSLAGETQYF.

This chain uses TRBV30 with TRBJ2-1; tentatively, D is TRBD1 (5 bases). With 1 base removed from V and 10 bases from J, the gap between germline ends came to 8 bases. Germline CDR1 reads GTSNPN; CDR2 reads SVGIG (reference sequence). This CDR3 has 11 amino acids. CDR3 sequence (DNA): TGTGCCTGGAGTGCCAGGGCCGAGCAGTTCTTC. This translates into CAWSARAEQFF.

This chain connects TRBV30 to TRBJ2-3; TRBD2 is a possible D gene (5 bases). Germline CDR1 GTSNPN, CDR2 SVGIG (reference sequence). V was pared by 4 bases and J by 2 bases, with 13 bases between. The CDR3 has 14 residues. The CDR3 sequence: CAWTSSANTDTQYF. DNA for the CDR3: TGTGCCTGGACTAGCAGCGCCAACACAGATACGCAGTATTTT. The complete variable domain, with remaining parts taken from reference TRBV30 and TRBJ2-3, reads SQTIHQWPATLVQPVGSPLSLECTVEGTSNPNLYWYRQAAGRGLQLLFYSVGIGQISSEVPQNLSASRPQDRQFILSSKKLLLSDSGFYLCAWTSSANTDTQYFGPGTRLTVL.

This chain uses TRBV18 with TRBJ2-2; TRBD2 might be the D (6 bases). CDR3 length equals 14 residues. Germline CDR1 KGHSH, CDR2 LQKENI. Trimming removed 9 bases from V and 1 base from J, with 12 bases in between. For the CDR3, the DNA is TGTGCCAGTTTAAGCGGGCAGAACACCGGGGAGCTGTTTTTT. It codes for CASLSGQNTGELFF. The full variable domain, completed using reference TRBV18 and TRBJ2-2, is NAGVMQNPRHLVRRRGQEARLRCSPMKGHSHVYWYRQLPEEGLKFMVYLQKENIIDESGMPKERFSAEFPKEGPSILRIQQVVRGDSAAYFCASLSGQNTGELFFGEGSRLTVL.

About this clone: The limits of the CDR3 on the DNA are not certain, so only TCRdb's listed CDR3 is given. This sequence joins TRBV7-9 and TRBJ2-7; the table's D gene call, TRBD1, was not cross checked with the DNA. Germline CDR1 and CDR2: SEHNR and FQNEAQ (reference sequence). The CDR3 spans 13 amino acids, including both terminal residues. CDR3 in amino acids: CASSSSNNYEQYF.

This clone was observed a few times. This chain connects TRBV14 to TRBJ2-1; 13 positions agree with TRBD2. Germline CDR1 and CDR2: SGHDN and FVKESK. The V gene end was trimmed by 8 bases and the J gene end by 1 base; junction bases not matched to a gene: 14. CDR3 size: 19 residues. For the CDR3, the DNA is TGTGCCAGCCCCATCTCCGGGACTAGCGGGACCCCTTCCTACAATGAGCAGTTCTTC. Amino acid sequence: CASPISGTSGTPSYNEQFF.

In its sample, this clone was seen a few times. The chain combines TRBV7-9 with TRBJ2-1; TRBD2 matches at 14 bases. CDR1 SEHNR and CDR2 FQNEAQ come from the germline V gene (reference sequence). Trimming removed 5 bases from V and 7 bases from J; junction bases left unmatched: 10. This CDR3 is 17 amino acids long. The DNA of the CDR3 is TGTGCCAGCAGCGCAAGACCCGGGACTAGCGGGAGTAATGAGCAGTTCTTC. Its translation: CASSARPGTSGSNEQFF.

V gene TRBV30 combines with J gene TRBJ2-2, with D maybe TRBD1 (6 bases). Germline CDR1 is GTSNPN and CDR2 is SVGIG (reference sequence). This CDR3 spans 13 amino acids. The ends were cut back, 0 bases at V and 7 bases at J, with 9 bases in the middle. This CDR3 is CAWSVTGFGELFF. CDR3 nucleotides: TGTGCCTGGAGTGTAACAGGGTTCGGGGAGCTGTTTTTT.

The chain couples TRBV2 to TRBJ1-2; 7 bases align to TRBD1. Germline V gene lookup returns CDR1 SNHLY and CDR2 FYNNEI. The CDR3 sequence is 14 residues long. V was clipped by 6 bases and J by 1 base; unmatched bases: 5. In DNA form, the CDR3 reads TGTGCCAGCAGCCGACAGGGTAATAACTATGGCTACACCTTC. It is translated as CASSRQGNNYGYTF.

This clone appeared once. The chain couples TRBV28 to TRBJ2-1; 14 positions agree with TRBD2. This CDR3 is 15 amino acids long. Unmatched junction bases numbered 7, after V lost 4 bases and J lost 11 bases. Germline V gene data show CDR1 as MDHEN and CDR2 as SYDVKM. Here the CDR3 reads CASSSQGLAGVQQFF. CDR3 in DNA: TGTGCCAGCAGTTCCCAGGGACTAGCGGGAGTCCAGCAGTTCTTC.

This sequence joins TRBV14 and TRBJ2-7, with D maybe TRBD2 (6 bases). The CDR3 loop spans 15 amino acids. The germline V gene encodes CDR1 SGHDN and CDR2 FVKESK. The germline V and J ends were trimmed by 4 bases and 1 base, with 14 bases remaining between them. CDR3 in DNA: TGTGCCAGCAGCCGTATTATAGCGGATTCCTACGAGCAGTACTTC. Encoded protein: CASSRIIADSYEQYF.

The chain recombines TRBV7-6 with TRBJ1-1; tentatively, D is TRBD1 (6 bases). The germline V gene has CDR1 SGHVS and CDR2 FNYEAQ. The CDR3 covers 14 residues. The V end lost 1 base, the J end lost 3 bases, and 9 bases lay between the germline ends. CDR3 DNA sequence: TGTGCCAGCAGCTTAGGAAGGGGGGACACTGAAGCTTTCTTT. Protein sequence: CASSLGRGDTEAFF.

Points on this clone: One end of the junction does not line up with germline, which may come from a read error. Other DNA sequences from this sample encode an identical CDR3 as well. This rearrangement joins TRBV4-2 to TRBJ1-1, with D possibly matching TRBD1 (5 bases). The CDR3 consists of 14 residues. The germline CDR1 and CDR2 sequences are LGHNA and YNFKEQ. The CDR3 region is CASSQRRGNTEAFF. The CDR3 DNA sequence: TGTGCCAGCAGCCAAAGACGGGGGAACACCGAAGCTTTCTTT.

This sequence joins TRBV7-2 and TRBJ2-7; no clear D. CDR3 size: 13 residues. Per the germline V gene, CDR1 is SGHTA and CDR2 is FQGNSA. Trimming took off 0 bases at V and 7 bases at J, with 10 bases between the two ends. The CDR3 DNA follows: TGTGCCAGCAGCTTAGCGCCGGCTGGGGAGCAGTACTTC. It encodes CASSLAPAGEQYF.

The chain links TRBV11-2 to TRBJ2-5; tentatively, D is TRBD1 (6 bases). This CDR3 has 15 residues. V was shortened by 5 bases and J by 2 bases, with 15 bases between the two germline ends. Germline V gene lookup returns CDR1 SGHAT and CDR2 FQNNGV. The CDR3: CASSKTGTQQETQYF. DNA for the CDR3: TGTGCCAGCAGCAAAACCGGGACACAGCAAGAGACCCAGTACTTC.

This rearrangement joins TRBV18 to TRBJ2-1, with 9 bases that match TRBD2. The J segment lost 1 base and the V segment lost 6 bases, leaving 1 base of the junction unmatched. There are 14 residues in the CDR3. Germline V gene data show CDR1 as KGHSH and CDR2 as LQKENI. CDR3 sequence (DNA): TGTGCCAGCTCGAGCGGGAGGTCCTACAATGAGCAGTTCTTC. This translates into CASSSGRSYNEQFF.